The sequence of this TCR beta chain was determined in a study of blood T cell repertoires in COVID-19. As for the study in general: PBMCs, B-cell-depleted T cells, or T cells provided the cDNA or gDNA that made up the material.

Clinical history as reported by participants underpinned cohort assignment. The CDR3 length is 18 residues. V lost 5 bases and J lost 0, with 20 bases in between. Germline V gene sequence: CDR1 MNHEY, CDR2 SVGEGT. Per the original data handling: Estimates of nucleated cell counts were drawn from the amplification of reference gene primers. Method: immunoSEQ multiplex PCR; TCRdb's copy keeps in-frame clones and lacks some. Clone size and V and J calls were adopted from that table, with D and trimming inferred from the DNA. The sample consists of about 220,000 clones, about 80% of them appearing once. Material for sequencing was PBMCs or T cells enriched from blood (not recorded which). The V call is TRBV6-2 or TRBV6-3, the J call TRBJ1-5; possibly TRBD1 for D (5 bases). This sequence was found in a woman aged 45-65 years who had been exposed to COVID-19. As DNA, the CDR3 is TGTGCCAGCAGTACTTCAGGGTTTTCCGGATATAGCAATCAGCCCCAGCATTTT. Encoded protein: CASSTSGFSGYSNQPQHF.